This T cell receptor (beta chain) was recorded in a study of CD8+CD57+ T cells in acquired aplastic anemia (dated by TCRdb to between 2017 and 2018). Regarding the study in general: Extracted DNA from sorted CD4+ and CD8+ cells averaged around 3.2 ug, ranging from about 0.18 to 27.4 ug. CD8+CD57+ expansion was defined as frequency above the mean frequency observed in healthy subjects. The study at large found these results: Patients and healthy controls showed no significant difference in CD8+ Simpson's diversity (P=0.060). Twenty-nine CD8+ CDR3 sequences were shared between patients and controls but appeared highly expressed in patients and within their immunodominant clones.

Expansion of CD8+CD57+ cells had been shown by flow cytometry in the patients chosen for sequencing. Every patient had severe acquired aplastic anemia, diagnosed using the International Study of Aplastic Anemia and Agranulocytosis and Camitta criteria. Patients had received no therapy at the time of blood sampling. In this study, sorted CD4+ and CD8+ T cells from the blood of healthy subjects and of severe aplastic anemia patients had their TCR repertoires deep-sequenced. Patients were enrolled in the USA under clinicaltrials.gov protocols 00001620, 01623167, 00001397, 00071045, 00081523 and 00961064. Ficoll-Paque density gradient centrifugation was used to isolate peripheral blood mononuclear cells. CD4+ and CD8+ T cells were sorted by FACS or magnetic beads before DNA extraction. Looking up the germline V gene (reference sequence) yields CDR1 SSHAT and CDR2 FNYEAQ. From its first to its last residue, the CDR3 has 14 amino acids. The kept DNA is CDR3 alone, 42 bases in frame from the first base.

TCR beta VDJ combination and CDR3 sequence profiling used genomic DNA as the template. An Illumina HiSeq 2000 was the platform used for TCR repertoire sequencing. On the study's bioinformatics: TRBV/TRBJ rearrangement plots, CDR3 size and DJ length profiles, and Simpson's diversity index were used to evaluate the repertoires. Whichever DNA sequence was most abundant in the deep sequencing data was defined as the immunodominant clone. CDR3 amino acid sequences were screened for sharing across subjects and compared with published repertoires and the VDJdb database. TCRdb cleaned the public reads at Q25 with fastp, built clones with MiXCR and kept in-frame beta chains. Each record represents a unique CDR3 protein, reported with the most common genes and DNA among its rows. The V and J calls reflect TCRdb's pipeline rather than the authors' work. This sample gives a few hundred thousand distinct CDR3 sequences in total; around 49% of them show up just once. The leading ten clones occupy nearly 20% of the sample.

Worth noting for this clonotype: Its antigen is not yet known. A read error is likely, as this CDR3 ends without the conserved phenylalanine or tryptophan.

The sequence was obtained from a human donor with aplastic anemia. The chain is assembled from TRBV7-7 and TRBJ2-5, with TRBD2 as a weak D call on 7 bases. The sample comprised sorted CD4+, CD8+, or CD8+CD57+ T cells (not recorded which) from PBMCs. The DNA sequence is as follows: TGTGCTAGCAGCGTAAGGGGGGGCCAAGAGACCCAGTACCTC. The resulting protein is CASSVRGGQETQYL.